This T cell receptor (beta chain) originates from a study of T cells after somatic rescue of genetic block. Germline CDR1 and CDR2: SGHNT and YENEEA. This CDR3 has 12 amino acids. Between the trimmed V and J ends, which lost 6 bases and 3 bases, there was a span of 8 bases. The table came from immunoSEQ multiplex PCR; TCRdb's copy has only in-frame clones and leaves some out. The sample has 85,000 to 90,000 clones; around 90% are singletons. Sequencing input: peripheral blood mononuclear cells (PBMCs). The clonotype comes from a woman aged 18-29 years. This sequence joins TRBV11-3 and TRBJ2-5; the D gene is possibly TRBD1 (5 bases). The DNA of the CDR3 is TGTGCCAGCAGGCAGGGTGAAGAGACCCAGTACTTC. Amino acid sequence: CASRQGEETQYF.